This T cell receptor (beta chain) is from a study of T cells after yellow fever vaccination. MiXCR, applied by TCRdb to the 5' RACE reads, yields one record per CDR3 protein. The sample yields under 250,000 distinct CDR3 sequences, roughly 3% seen once. The TCR comes from a man between 18 and 29 years old who received the YFV17D yellow fever vaccine. The sample was CD4+ T cells sorted from PBMCs, taken 10 days after the yellow fever booster vaccination.

CDR3 loop: CASSPGTAEQPQHF. The CDR3 nucleotides are TGCGCCAGCAGCCCCGGGACAGCTGAACAGCCCCAGCATTTT. The chain couples TRBV5-1 to TRBJ1-5; 7 bases map to TRBD1. After removal of 4 bases from V and 7 bases from J, the junction contained 8 bases not matched to a gene. This CDR3 comprises 14 residues. Per the germline V gene, CDR1 is SGHRS and CDR2 is YFSETQ.